These 21 T cell receptor beta chains share one sample of origin, sequenced in a study of blood T cells in healthy people across ages. A second roughly 6 to 12 cycle PCR used barcoded and J-beta primers. One entry per CDR3 protein, called by TCRdb with MiXCR from the 5' RACE reads. The data contain some 1.5 million distinct CDR3 sequences, 35% to 45% of them singletons. Sequenced input: blood. Receptor source: a woman younger than 30 in good health.

The CDR3 region is CASRIDAGVNNEQFF. CDR3 coding DNA: TGTGCCAGCAGGATAGATGCTGGGGTTAACAATGAGCAGTTCTTC. The rearrangement uses TRBV2 and TRBJ2-1; D is unclear. CDR1 SNHLY and CDR2 FYNNEI come from the germline V gene. Trimming took off 6 bases at V and 5 bases at J, with 17 bases between the two ends. The CDR3 runs to 15 residues.

This clonotype was found once. This chain uses TRBV11-2 with TRBJ2-2, with D maybe TRBD1 (6 bases). This CDR3 has 16 residues. Trimming pared 5 bases from V and 4 bases from J, leaving 17 bases between. CDR1 is SGHAT, CDR2 FQNNGV, per germline. The CDR3 sequence is CASSPLVPGVTGELFF. The CDR3 bases are TGTGCCAGCAGCCCCCTTGTTCCAGGGGTCACCGGGGAGCTGTTTTTT.

This clonotype was counted a few times. The genes are TRBV4-1 and TRBJ1-5, with D possibly being TRBD1 (5 bases). CDR3 length: 16 residues. Trimming pared 1 base from V and 3 bases from J, leaving 13 bases between. Germline assignment: CDR1 MGHRA and CDR2 YSYEKL. CDR3 residues: CASSQVNRDYNQPQHF. In nucleotides, the CDR3 is TGCGCCAGCAGCCAAGTTAACCGGGACTACAATCAGCCCCAGCATTTT.

V usage is TRBV6-2 or TRBV6-3 and J usage is TRBJ2-2; D tentatively reads TRBD1 or TRBD2 (6 bases each). The germline gives CDR1 MNHEY, CDR2 SVGEGT. The V gene lost 0 bases and the J gene lost 3 bases, with 14 bases spanning the gap. The CDR3 runs to 17 residues. The CDR3 DNA is TGTGCCAGCAGTTACTCGATTGGGGGGCAAGACACCGGGGAGCTGTTTTTT. It translates to CASSYSIGGQDTGELFF.

V usage is TRBV20-1 and J usage is TRBJ2-7; D gene uncertain. CDR3 length equals 12 residues. Germline-derived CDR1 and CDR2 are DFQATT and SNEGSKA (reference sequence). V shed 5 bases and J shed 7 bases, with 15 bases lying between them. In nucleotides, the CDR3 is TGCAGTGCTTCCTCCCCCAACAATGAGCAGTACTTC. It specifies CSASSPNNEQYF.

The chain couples TRBV20-1 to TRBJ2-3; D unclear. Germline CDR1 is DFQATT and CDR2 is SNEGSKA (reference sequence). This CDR3 region has 14 residues. Trimming removed 1 base at V and 0 bases at J, with 8 bases between. CDR3 loop: CSARVPHSTDTQYF. CDR3 sequence (DNA): TGCAGTGCTAGAGTTCCGCATAGCACAGATACGCAGTATTTT.

This sequence joins TRBV7-8 and TRBJ2-7; possibly TRBD1 for D (8 bases). Germline V gives CDR1 SGHVS, CDR2 FQNEAQ. Trimming removed 4 bases from V and 5 bases from J, with 21 bases in between. The CDR3 runs to 16 residues. CDR3 sequence (DNA): TGTGCCAGCAGCTCGACAGGGGCGGGGGTTCTCCACGAGCAGTACTTC. Translating it yields CASSSTGAGVLHEQYF.

This clonotype turned up a few times. This chain uses TRBV20-1 with TRBJ2-5; a possible D gene is TRBD1 (5 bases). The germline CDR1 and CDR2 sequences are DFQATT and SNEGSKA (reference sequence). Deletions cut 2 bases from V and 5 bases from J, with 15 bases between. The CDR3 has 14 residues. The CDR3 is CSARWQGGAETQYF. In DNA, the CDR3 is TGCAGTGCTAGATGGCAGGGTGGCGCGGAGACCCAGTACTTC.

As concerns this clonotype: The junction and the germline gene differ at one end; a read error may be behind it. The genes are TRBV20-1 and TRBJ1-1; no definite D call. Germline CDR1 and CDR2: DFQATT and SNEGSKA (reference sequence). The CDR3 has 12 residues. CDR3 region: CSARDRIFGVFF. The CDR3 DNA reads TGCAGTGCCAGAGATCGAATTTTCGGAGTTTTCTTT.

Remarks on this clonotype: The junction does not match germline at one end; this may be a read error. This chain joins TRBV7-9 and TRBJ2-4; no definite D call. The CDR3 runs 16 residues. Per germline, CDR1 SEHNR and CDR2 FQNEAQ (reference sequence). The CDR3 bases are TGTACCAGCAGCGTAGCTTTCAGGCTAGCCAAAAACATTCAGTACTTC. Translating gives CTSSVAFRLAKNIQYF.

CDR3 in DNA: TGTGCCAGCAGTTACTCGGGGACAAGAAATCAGCCCCAGCATTTT. Residues: CASSYSGTRNQPQHF. The chain recombines TRBV6-5 with TRBJ1-5; possible D gene TRBD1, 6 bases. V was shortened by 0 bases and J by 4 bases, with 10 bases between the two germline ends. The CDR3 runs to 15 residues. Germline V CDR1 and CDR2: MNHEY, SVGAGI.

The chain couples TRBV7-9 to TRBJ2-3; 8 nucleotides agree with TRBD1. CDR1 SEHNR and CDR2 FQNEAQ come from the germline V gene (reference sequence). J was trimmed by 3 bases and V by 4 bases; bases with no gene match: 6. The CDR3 is 15 residues long. Here the CDR3 reads CASSSQGGETDTQYF. For the CDR3, the DNA is TGTGCCAGCAGCTCACAGGGGGGAGAGACAGATACGCAGTATTTT.

This clonotype appeared a few times. The V and J genes are TRBV12-3 or TRBV12-4 and TRBJ2-3, with a weak D call TRBD1 (5 bases). This CDR3 has 14 amino acids. V lost 2 bases to trimming and J lost 4 bases, with 10 bases between them. The CDR3 protein is CASSLRQGPDTQYF. CDR3 nucleotides: TGTGCCAGCAGTTTACGGCAGGGCCCAGATACGCAGTATTTT.

This clonotype was counted between two and nine times. V gene TRBV7-2 combines with J gene TRBJ2-5; a possible D gene is TRBD2 (6 bases). Germline CDR1 reads SGHTA; CDR2 reads FQGNSA. This CDR3 is built from 14 residues. With 8 bases removed from V and 3 bases from J, the gap between germline ends came to 16 bases. The CDR3 here is CASARRAMEETQYF. Here the CDR3 DNA reads TGTGCCAGCGCCAGGAGGGCGATGGAAGAGACCCAGTACTTC.

Notes on this clonotype: At one boundary the junction diverges from the germline segment, which might be a read error. This chain connects TRBV5-1 to TRBJ1-1, with TRBD1 as a possible D gene (5 bases). The CDR3 spans 15 residues. Germline loops: CDR1 SGHRS, CDR2 YFSETQ. The CDR3 here is CPSSPIGAGSTEAFF. The DNA of the CDR3 is TGCCCCAGCAGCCCAATTGGTGCAGGGAGCACTGAAGCTTTCTTT.

This clonotype appeared a single time. The junction and the germline gene differ at one end; a read error may be behind it. The chain uses TRBV20-1 and TRBJ2-1; TRBD2 might be the D (6 bases). The length of the CDR3 is 16 residues. Germline CDR1 DFQATT, CDR2 SNEGSKA (reference sequence). The CDR3 DNA reads as TGCAGTGCTAGAGATAGAATACGGGGGAGCTACAGTGAGCAGTTCTTC. This encodes CSARDRIRGSYSEQFF.

Of note for this clonotype: A read error is possible here, since a much larger clone lies one base away. The rearrangement uses TRBV5-1 and TRBJ2-1; possibly TRBD1 for D (5 bases). The germline gives CDR1 SGHRS, CDR2 YFSETQ. The CDR3 runs 14 residues. V lost 5 bases to trimming and J lost 2 bases, with 11 bases between them. As DNA, the CDR3 is TGCGCCAGCAGAGGACAAAGCCCCTACAATGAGCAGTTCTTC. It encodes CASRGQSPYNEQFF. The full variable domain, completed using reference TRBV5-1 and TRBJ2-1, is KAGVTQTPRYLIKTRGQQVTLSCSPISGHRSVSWYQQTPGQGLQFLFEYFSETQRNKGNFPGRFSGRQFSNSRSEMNVSTLELGDSALYLCASRGQSPYNEQFFGPGTRLTVL.

This rearrangement joins TRBV21-1 to TRBJ1-5; TRBD1 is the table's D call, not checked against the DNA. TRBV21-1 is noted as a pseudogene. This CDR3 contains 16 residues. CDR3 sequence: CASSNIGTGSNQPQHF. As DNA, the CDR3 is TGTGCCAGCAGCAATATTGGGACAGGTAGCAATCAGCCCCAGCATTTT.

This clonotype showed up many times. This rearrangement joins TRBV6-2 or TRBV6-3 to TRBJ2-3, with D possibly TRBD2 on 6 matching bases. The length of the CDR3 is 15 residues. V was clipped by 2 bases and J by 0 bases, with 9 bases between them. CDR1 and CDR2 (germline): MNHEY, SVGEGT. The CDR3 DNA reads as TGTGCCAGCAGTTACGAGGGACTCAGCACAGATACGCAGTATTTT. Translated, it gives CASSYEGLSTDTQYF.

This sequence joins TRBV6-2 or TRBV6-3 and TRBJ1-5; D gene uncertain. V was pared by 6 bases and J by 0 bases, with 12 bases between. Germline CDR1 and CDR2: MNHEY and SVGEGT. CDR3 length equals 15 residues. The CDR3, as DNA: TGTGCCAGCAGCCGCTACAAAGATAGCAATCAGCCCCAGCATTTT. Translation: CASSRYKDSNQPQHF.

The chain recombines TRBV4-1 with TRBJ2-2, with 12 nucleotides matching TRBD2. Germline trimming cut 4 bases from V and 4 bases from J; bases unmatched to any gene: 7. CDR1 MGHRA and CDR2 YSYEKL come from the germline V gene. The CDR3 runs to 17 residues. The CDR3 loop reads CASSPTSGGPSTGELFF. The CDR3 DNA sequence: TGCGCCAGCAGCCCAACTAGCGGGGGGCCATCCACCGGGGAGCTGTTTTTT.